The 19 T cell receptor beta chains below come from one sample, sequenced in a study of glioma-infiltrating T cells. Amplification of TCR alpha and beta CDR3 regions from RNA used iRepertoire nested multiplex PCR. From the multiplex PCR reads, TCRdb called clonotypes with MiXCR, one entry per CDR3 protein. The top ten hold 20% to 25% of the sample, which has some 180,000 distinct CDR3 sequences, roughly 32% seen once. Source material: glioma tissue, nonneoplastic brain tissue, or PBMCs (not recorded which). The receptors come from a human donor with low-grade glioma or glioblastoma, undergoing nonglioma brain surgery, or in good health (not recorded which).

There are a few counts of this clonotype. The CDR3 loop reads CASSLTEWNEQFF. The CDR3 DNA reads as TGTGCCAGCAGCTTAACAGAGTGGAATGAGCAGTTCTTC. This rearrangement joins TRBV5-6 to TRBJ2-1, with no clear D. V gave up 2 bases and J gave up 7 bases, with 10 bases separating them. In germline, CDR1 is SGHDT, CDR2 YYEEEE. This CDR3 has 13 amino acids.

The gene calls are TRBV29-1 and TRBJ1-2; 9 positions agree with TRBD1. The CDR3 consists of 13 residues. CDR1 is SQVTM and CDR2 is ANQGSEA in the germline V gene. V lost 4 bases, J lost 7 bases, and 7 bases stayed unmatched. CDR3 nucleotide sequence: TGCAGCGTTGCCACAGGGGGCTCTTTTGGCTACACCTTC. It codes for CSVATGGSFGYTF.

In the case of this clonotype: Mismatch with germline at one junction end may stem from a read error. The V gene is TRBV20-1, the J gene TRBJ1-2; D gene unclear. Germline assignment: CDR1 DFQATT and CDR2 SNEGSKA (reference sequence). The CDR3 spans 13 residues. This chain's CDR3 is CSVYRTDQIGYIF. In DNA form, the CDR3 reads TGCAGTGTTTATCGGACGGACCAGATCGGCTACATCTTC.

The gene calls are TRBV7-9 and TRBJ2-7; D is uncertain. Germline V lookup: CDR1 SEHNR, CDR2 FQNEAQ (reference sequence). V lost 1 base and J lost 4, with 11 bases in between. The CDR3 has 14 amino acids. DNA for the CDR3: TGTGCCAGCAGCTTAGGTATGTCGCCTTACGAGCAGTACTTC. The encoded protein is CASSLGMSPYEQYF.

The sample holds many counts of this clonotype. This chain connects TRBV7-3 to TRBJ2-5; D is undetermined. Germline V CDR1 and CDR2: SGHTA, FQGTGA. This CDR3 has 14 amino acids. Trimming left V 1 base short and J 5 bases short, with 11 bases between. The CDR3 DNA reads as TGTGCCAGCAGCTTAAGCCCATCGGAGGAGACCCAGTACTTC. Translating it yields CASSLSPSEETQYF.

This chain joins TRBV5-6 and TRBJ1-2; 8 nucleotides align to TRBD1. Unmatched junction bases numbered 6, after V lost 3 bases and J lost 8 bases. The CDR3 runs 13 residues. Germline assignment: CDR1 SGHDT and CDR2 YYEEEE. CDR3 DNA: TGTGCCAGCAGCTGGGGGACAGGCGGCGGCTACACCTTC. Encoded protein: CASSWGTGGGYTF.

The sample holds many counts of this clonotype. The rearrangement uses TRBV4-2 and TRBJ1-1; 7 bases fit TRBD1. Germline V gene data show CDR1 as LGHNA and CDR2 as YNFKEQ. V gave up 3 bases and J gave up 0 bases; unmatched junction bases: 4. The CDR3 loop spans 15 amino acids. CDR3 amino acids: CASSQDRFMNTEAFF. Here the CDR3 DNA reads TGTGCCAGCAGCCAGGACAGGTTCATGAACACTGAAGCTTTCTTT.

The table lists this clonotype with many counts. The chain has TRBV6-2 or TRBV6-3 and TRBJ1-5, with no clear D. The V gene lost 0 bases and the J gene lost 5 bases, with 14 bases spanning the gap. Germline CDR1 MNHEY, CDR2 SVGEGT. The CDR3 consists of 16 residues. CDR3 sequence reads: CASSYSTSPLHQPQHF. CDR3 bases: TGTGCCAGCAGTTACTCGACCTCCCCATTACATCAGCCCCAGCATTTT.

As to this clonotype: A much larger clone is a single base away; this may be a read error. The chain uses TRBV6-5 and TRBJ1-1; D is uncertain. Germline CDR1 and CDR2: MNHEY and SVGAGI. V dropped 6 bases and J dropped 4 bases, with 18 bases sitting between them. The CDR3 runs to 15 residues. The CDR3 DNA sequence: TGTGCCAGCAGCTTACATTGGGGAGGTCCCACTGAAGCTTTCTTT. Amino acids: CASSLHWGGPTEAFF.

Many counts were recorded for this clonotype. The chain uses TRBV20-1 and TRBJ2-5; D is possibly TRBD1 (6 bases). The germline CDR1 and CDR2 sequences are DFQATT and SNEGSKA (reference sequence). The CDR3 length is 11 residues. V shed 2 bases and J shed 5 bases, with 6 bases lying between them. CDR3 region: CSARRGETQYF. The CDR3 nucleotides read TGCAGTGCTAGAAGGGGGGAGACCCAGTACTTC.

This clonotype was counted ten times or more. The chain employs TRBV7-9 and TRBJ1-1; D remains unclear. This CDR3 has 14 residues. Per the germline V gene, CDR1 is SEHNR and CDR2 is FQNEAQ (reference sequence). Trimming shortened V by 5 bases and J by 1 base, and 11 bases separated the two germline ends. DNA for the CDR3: TGTGCCAGCAGCCTAGAGGCGGGGAACACTGAAGCTTTCTTT. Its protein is CASSLEAGNTEAFF.

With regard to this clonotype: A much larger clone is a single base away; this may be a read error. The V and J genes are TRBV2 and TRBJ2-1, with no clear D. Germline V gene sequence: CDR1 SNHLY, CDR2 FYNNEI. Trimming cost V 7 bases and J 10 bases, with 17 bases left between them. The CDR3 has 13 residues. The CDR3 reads CASMRSGSYEQFF. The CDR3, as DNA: TGTGCCAGCATGAGGTCAGGTTCCTACGAGCAGTTCTTC.

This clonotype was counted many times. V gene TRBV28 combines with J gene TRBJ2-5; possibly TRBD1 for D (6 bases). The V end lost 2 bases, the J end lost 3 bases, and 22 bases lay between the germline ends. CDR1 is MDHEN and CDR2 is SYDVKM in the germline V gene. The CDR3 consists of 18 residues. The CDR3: CASSLPLDRPKGEETQYF. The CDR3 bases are TGTGCCAGCAGTTTACCCCTTGACAGGCCAAAAGGTGAAGAGACCCAGTACTTC.

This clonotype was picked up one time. The CDR3 DNA is TGTGCCAGCAGCTTAAAGACAGCTGATTCACCCCTCCACTTT. Translating gives CASSLKTADSPLHF. The V gene is TRBV7-9, the J gene TRBJ1-6, with D perhaps TRBD1 (5 bases). Between the trimmed V and J ends, which lost 2 bases and 8 bases, there was a span of 10 bases. Germline V gene sequence: CDR1 SEHNR, CDR2 FQNEAQ (reference sequence). CDR3 length: 14 amino acids.

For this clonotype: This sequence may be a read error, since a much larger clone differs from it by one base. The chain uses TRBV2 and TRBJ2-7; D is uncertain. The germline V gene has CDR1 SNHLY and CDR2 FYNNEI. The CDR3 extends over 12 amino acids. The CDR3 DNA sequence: TGTACCAGCAGTTTCGACGGATACGAGCAGTACTTC. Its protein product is CTSSFDGYEQYF.

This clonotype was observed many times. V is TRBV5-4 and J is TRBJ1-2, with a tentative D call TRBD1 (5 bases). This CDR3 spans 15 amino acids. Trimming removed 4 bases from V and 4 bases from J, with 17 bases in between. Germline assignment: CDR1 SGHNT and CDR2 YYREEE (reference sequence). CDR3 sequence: CASSPRAGIPYGYTF. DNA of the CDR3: TGTGCCAGCAGCCCCCGGGCAGGGATTCCCTATGGCTACACCTTC. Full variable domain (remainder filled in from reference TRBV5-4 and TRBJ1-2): ETGVTQSPTHLIKTRGQQVTLRCSSQSGHNTVSWYQQALGQGPQFIFQYYREEENGRGNFPPRFSGLQFPNYSSELNVNALELDDSALYLCASSPRAGIPYGYTFGSGTRLTVV.

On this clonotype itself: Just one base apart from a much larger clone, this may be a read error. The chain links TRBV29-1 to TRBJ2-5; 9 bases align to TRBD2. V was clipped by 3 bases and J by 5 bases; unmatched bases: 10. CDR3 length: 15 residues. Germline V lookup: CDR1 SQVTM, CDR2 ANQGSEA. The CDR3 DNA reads TGCAGCGTTGATGGTAGCGGGAGTGCCTATGAGACCCAGTACTTC. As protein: CSVDGSGSAYETQYF.

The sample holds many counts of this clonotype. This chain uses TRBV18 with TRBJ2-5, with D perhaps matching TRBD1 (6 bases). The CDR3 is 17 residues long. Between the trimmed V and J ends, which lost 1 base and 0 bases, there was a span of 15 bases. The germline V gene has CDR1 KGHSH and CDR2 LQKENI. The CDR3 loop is CASSPLQVQGHQETQYF. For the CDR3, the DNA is TGTGCCAGCTCACCACTCCAGGTACAGGGCCACCAAGAGACCCAGTACTTC.

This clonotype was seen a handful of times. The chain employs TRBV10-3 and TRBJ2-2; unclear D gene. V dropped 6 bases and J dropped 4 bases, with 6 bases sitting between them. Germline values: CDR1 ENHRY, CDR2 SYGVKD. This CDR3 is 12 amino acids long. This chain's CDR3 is CAIRSFTGELFF. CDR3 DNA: TGTGCCATCAGATCGTTCACCGGGGAGCTGTTTTTT.